The 8 T cell receptor beta chains given below trace back to one sample, sequenced in a study of T cell responses to AZD1222 COVID-19 vaccine. Some clones are missing from TCRdb's copy, which holds only in-frame ones; the method was immunoSEQ multiplex PCR. The top ten clones hold 7.5% to 9% of a sample with fewer than 120,000 clones, approximately 90% of them seen once. The source was peripheral blood, collected on day 0 of AZD1222 vaccination. The receptors were sampled from an adult in good health.

This chain connects TRBV4-1 to TRBJ2-7, with TRBD1 matching over 8 bases. The CDR3 consists of 15 residues. Germline V lookup: CDR1 MGHRA, CDR2 YSYEKL. The V and J ends lost 3 bases and 4 bases, in that order; junction bases with no gene match: 8. CDR3 in DNA: TGCGCCAGCAGCCAGGGGCAGACAGGGGTGTACGAGCAGTACTTC. Translated: CASSQGQTGVYEQYF.

This rearrangement joins TRBV24-1 to TRBJ1-5; D unresolved. V was shortened by 3 bases and J by 4 bases, with 9 bases between the two germline ends. This CDR3 comprises 14 residues. Germline CDR1 reads KGHDR; CDR2 reads SFDVKD. CDR3 in amino acids: CATSDLQPNQPQHF. The CDR3 bases are TGTGCCACCAGTGATCTACAGCCTAATCAGCCCCAGCATTTT.

V gene TRBV19 combines with J gene TRBJ2-2, with 12 nucleotides matching TRBD2. Germline values: CDR1 LNHDA, CDR2 SQIVND (reference sequence). This CDR3 comprises 18 residues. The V gene end was trimmed by 8 bases and the J gene end by 4 bases; junction bases not matched to a gene: 14. Here the CDR3 reads CASRPRLAGGVSTGELFF. CDR3 nucleotides: TGTGCCAGTCGCCCTCGGCTAGCGGGGGGGGTTAGCACCGGGGAGCTGTTTTTT.

The chain employs TRBV28 and TRBJ1-3; TRBD1 agrees at 7 bases. Germline V gene lookup returns CDR1 MDHEN and CDR2 SYDVKM. Trimming removed 4 bases from V and 0 bases from J; junction bases left unmatched: 3. CDR3 length: 15 residues. CDR3 in amino acids: CASSWGTVSGNTIYF. The CDR3 nucleotides read TGTGCCAGCAGTTGGGGGACAGTCTCTGGAAACACCATATATTTT.

This clone has just one count. The rearrangement joins TRBV6-4 to TRBJ2-1, with TRBD2 matching 10 bases. The junction had 5 bases not matched to a gene; V was cut back by 5 bases and J by 4 bases. CDR1 MRHNA and CDR2 SNTAGT come from the germline V gene. This CDR3 region has 15 residues. CDR3 region: CASSPAGGTYNEQFF. Here the CDR3 DNA reads TGTGCCAGCAGTCCAGCGGGGGGGACTTACAATGAGCAGTTCTTC.

The rearrangement links TRBV19 to TRBJ1-5; TRBD1 matches 9 bases. Germline V gene data show CDR1 as LNHDA and CDR2 as SQIVND (reference sequence). V shed 5 bases and J 9 bases; nucleotides not matched to a gene: 11. The CDR3 consists of 15 residues. CDR3 bases: TGTGCCAGTAGTCCCGGGACAGGGAGTGGAGGGCCCCAGCATTTT. Translating it yields CASSPGTGSGGPQHF.

This chain uses TRBV19 with TRBJ2-7, with D tentatively TRBD1 (6 bases). The V end lost 1 base, the J end lost 6 bases, and 10 bases lay between the germline ends. The CDR3 is made up of 13 amino acids. From germline, CDR1 is LNHDA and CDR2 SQIVND (reference sequence). CDR3 in DNA: TGTGCCAGTAGTATAGGGACAGCTGGCGAGCAGTACTTC. Translated: CASSIGTAGEQYF.

This chain links TRBV28 with TRBJ1-2, with D possibly TRBD1 on 6 matching bases. Per the germline V gene, CDR1 is MDHEN and CDR2 is SYDVKM. The CDR3 length is 15 residues. Trimming took off 6 bases at V and 8 bases at J, with 22 bases between the two ends. The CDR3 reads CASSPVRGNRKGYTF. The DNA of the CDR3 is TGTGCCAGCAGCCCCGTTAGGGGGAATAGAAAAGGCTACACCTTC.